The rows below give T cell receptor beta chains drawn from one sample of a study of cytomegalovirus exposure and HLA in healthy donors. Sequenced by immunoSEQ multiplex PCR; TCRdb stores in-frame clones only, minus some. The sample shows tens of thousands of clones, 85% of them seen only once. The sequenced material came from PBMCs. The receptor source for this set is a young man in good health and CMV-seronegative. Each CDR3 is given with its conserved first and last residue. The D gene is left open where the match is weak. For some rows the clone size is stated as once, few or many, or as a class when expanded; others skip it.

d_gene	v_gene	abundance	j_gene	len	CDR3aa	CDR3nt
TRBD2	TRBV6-5	few	TRBJ2-3	15	CASRESGGAPDTQYF	TGTGCCAGCAGGGAGAGCGGGGGGGCCCCAGATACGCAGTATTTT
NA	TRBV11-1	NA	TRBJ2-5	14	CASSPARGHETQYF	TGTGCCAGCAGCCCGGCCCGGGGTCACGAGACCCAGTACTTC
NA	TRBV21-1	NA	TRBJ1-6	15	CASSKAYRGNSPLHF	TGTGCCAGCAGCAAAGCTTACAGGGGTAATTCACCCCTCCACTTT
NA	TRBV19	once	TRBJ2-1	16	CASSIDRFLSYNEQFF	TGTGCCAGTAGTATAGATCGTTTCCTCTCCTACAATGAGCAGTTCTTC
TRBD1	TRBV7-2	NA	TRBJ2-5	15	CASSHPTGVKETQYF	TGTGCCAGCAGCCACCCGACAGGGGTAAAAGAGACCCAGTACTTC
NA	TRBV2	NA	TRBJ2-2	18	CASNGGTETLANTGELFF	TGTGCCAGCAATGGGGGCACTGAGACCTTGGCGAACACTGGGGAGCTGTTTTTT
NA	TRBV19	few	TRBJ1-2	13	CASSFGSRYGYTF	TGTGCCAGTAGTTTCGGGTCTCGCTATGGCTACACCTTC
NA	TRBV19	once	TRBJ2-1	16	CASSIPLGQTYNEQFF	TGTGCCAGTAGTATTCCTTTGGGACAAACCTACAATGAGCAGTTCTTC
NA	TRBV9	NA	TRBJ2-7	15	CASSVATGPYYEQYF	TGTGCCAGCAGCGTAGCGACAGGACCCTACTACGAGCAGTACTTC
NA	TRBV5-6	NA	TRBJ1-5	16	CASSWGGGHQNQPQHF	TGTGCCAGCAGCTGGGGAGGGGGACACCAAAATCAGCCCCAGCATTTT
TRBD1	TRBV7-6	NA	TRBJ1-5	15	CASSLGTGAPEPQHF	TGTGCCAGCAGCTTAGGTACAGGGGCCCCGGAGCCCCAGCATTTT
NA	TRBV29-1	NA	TRBJ2-1	15	CSATSRESSYNEQFF	TGCAGCGCTACAAGCCGGGAGAGCTCCTACAATGAGCAGTTCTTC
TRBD1	TRBV28	few	TRBJ2-7	15	CASSPPLQGSGEQYF	TGTGCCAGCAGTCCCCCCCTACAGGGGAGTGGGGAGCAGTACTTC
NA	TRBV2	NA	TRBJ2-3	13	CASAGDSTDTQYF	TGTGCCAGCGCGGGCGATAGCACAGATACGCAGTATTTT
NA	TRBV5-1	NA	TRBJ1-1	14	CASSTTGSNTEAFF	TGCGCCAGCAGCACGACCGGGTCTAACACTGAAGCTTTCTTT
NA	TRBV4-3	few	TRBJ1-2	16	CASSQVPVGGGYGYTF	TGCGCCAGCAGCCAAGTACCAGTGGGCGGGGGCTATGGCTACACCTTC
TRBD1	TRBV4-1	NA	TRBJ2-2	15	CASRITGANTGELFF	TGCGCCAGCAGAATCACAGGGGCGAACACCGGGGAGCTGTTTTTT
TRBD2	TRBV5-8	NA	TRBJ2-3	15	CASSLGAGGRDTQYF	TGTGCCAGCAGCTTAGGAGCGGGGGGCAGAGATACGCAGTATTTT
TRBD2	TRBV4-3	NA	TRBJ2-3	20	CASSQEFTSGGAWITDTQYF	TGCGCCAGCAGCCAAGAATTTACTAGCGGGGGGGCCTGGATCACAGATACGCAGTATTTT
NA	TRBV29-1	NA	TRBJ2-2	14	CSVVGRVGTGELFF	TGCAGCGTTGTTGGCAGGGTGGGGACCGGGGAGCTGTTTTTT
TRBD1	TRBV4-1	few	TRBJ1-2	14	CASSQSDRGLGYTF	TGCGCCAGCAGCCAATCGGACAGGGGGCTTGGCTACACCTTC
NA	TRBV2	NA	TRBJ2-1	12	CASSEDDNEQFF	TGTGCCAGCAGCGAGGATGACAATGAGCAGTTCTTC
TRBD1	TRBV27	NA	TRBJ2-3	15	CASSPSGGRTDTQYF	TGTGCCAGCAGCCCTTCAGGGGGCCGCACAGATACGCAGTATTTT
NA	TRBV7-9	NA	TRBJ2-3	14	CASRPDGNTDTQYF	TGTGCCAGCAGACCGGACGGGAACACAGATACGCAGTATTTT
TRBD1	TRBV6-5	NA	TRBJ2-7	15	CASRGQGWGSYEQYF	TGTGCCAGCAGAGGACAGGGATGGGGGTCCTACGAGCAGTACTTC
TRBD1	TRBV28	NA	TRBJ1-2	15	CASRDSTGVGDGYTF	TGTGCCAGCCGAGACTCAACAGGGGTTGGGGATGGCTACACCTTC
NA	TRBV18	NA	TRBJ2-5	14	CASSPAGGQETQYF	TGTGCCAGCTCACCAGCTGGAGGGCAAGAGACCCAGTACTTC
NA	TRBV19	few	TRBJ2-7	13	CASSIADSYEQYF	TGTGCCAGTAGTATTGCAGACTCCTACGAGCAGTACTTC
TRBD1	TRBV18	NA	TRBJ1-1	17	CASSPPNRGPSNTEAFF	TGTGCCAGCTCACCACCGAACAGGGGGCCCTCGAACACTGAAGCTTTCTTT
TRBD2	TRBV29-1	few	TRBJ2-3	17	CSVEDLVGRALSNTQYF	TGCAGCGTTGAAGATCTTGTCGGGAGGGCCCTCTCTAATACGCAGTATTTT
TRBD2	TRBV7-3	NA	TRBJ2-3	14	CASSSSGSSDTQYF	TGTGCCAGCAGCTCTAGCGGGAGCTCAGATACGCAGTATTTT
NA	TRBV6-6	few	TRBJ1-2	13	CASSQDTNYGYTF	TGTGCCAGCAGTCAGGACACCAACTATGGCTACACCTTC
TRBD2	TRBV28	NA	TRBJ2-5	15	CASSPGLAVKETQYF	TGTGCCAGCAGCCCGGGACTAGCGGTGAAAGAGACCCAGTACTTC
NA	TRBV5-4	NA	TRBJ2-2	15	CASSRNGQNTGELFF	TGTGCCAGCAGCAGAAACGGACAGAACACCGGGGAGCTGTTTTTT
TRBD1	TRBV6-5	NA	TRBJ1-1	14	CASSDQGGDTEAFF	TGTGCCAGCAGCGATCAGGGGGGAGACACTGAAGCTTTCTTT
NA	TRBV27	NA	TRBJ1-5	13	CASSLSLNQPQHF	TGTGCCAGCAGTCTGTCCCTCAATCAGCCCCAGCATTTT
NA	TRBV27	NA	TRBJ2-6	16	CASSLSAGPGANVLTF	TGTGCCAGCAGTTTATCTGCAGGGCCCGGGGCCAACGTCCTGACTTTC
TRBD1	TRBV4-1	NA	TRBJ1-1	17	CASSQFPAGGMNTEAFF	TGCGCCAGCAGCCAATTTCCGGCAGGGGGGATGAACACTGAAGCTTTCTTT
NA	TRBV2	NA	TRBJ1-2	11	CASKIAERYTF	TGTGCCAGCAAGATAGCGGAGCGCTACACCTTC
TRBD2	TRBV11-3	NA	TRBJ2-1	14	CASSWRLAGNEQFF	TGTGCCAGCAGCTGGAGACTAGCGGGAAATGAGCAGTTCTTC
TRBD2	TRBV27	NA	TRBJ2-2	16	CASTPWASGSTGELFF	TGTGCCAGTACCCCCTGGGCTAGCGGGAGCACCGGGGAGCTGTTTTTT
NA	TRBV7-8	NA	TRBJ2-3	15	CASTGERLSTDTQYF	TGTGCCAGCACGGGGGAGCGGCTAAGCACAGATACGCAGTATTTT
TRBD1	TRBV7-9	NA	TRBJ1-5	14	CASSRTGPNQPQHF	TGTGCCAGCAGTCGGACAGGTCCCAATCAGCCCCAGCATTTT
TRBD2	TRBV10-3	NA	TRBJ2-3	15	CAISAPGLVTDTQYF	TGTGCCATCAGTGCCCCGGGACTAGTCACAGATACGCAGTATTTT
NA	TRBV7-8	NA	TRBJ2-1	12	CASSLGAHEQFF	TGTGCCAGCAGCTTAGGGGCCCATGAGCAGTTCTTC
NA	TRBV7-7	once	TRBJ1-3	13	CGVMEDSGNTIYF	TGTGGGGTAATGGAGGACTCTGGAAACACCATATATTTT
NA	TRBV7-9	NA	TRBJ2-3	16	CASSLGQASSTDTQYF	TGTGCCAGCAGCTTAGGCCAGGCGTCTAGCACAGATACGCAGTATTTT
NA	TRBV6-1	NA	TRBJ2-7	13	CASSVGVSYEQYF	TGTGCCAGCAGTGTGGGAGTATCCTACGAGCAGTACTTC
TRBD1	TRBV15	NA	TRBJ1-5	16	CATSKKGQGSNQPQHF	TGTGCCACCAGCAAAAAAGGACAGGGAAGCAATCAGCCCCAGCATTTT
NA	TRBV5-1	NA	TRBJ1-1	13	CASSDQGRTEAFF	TGCGCCAGCAGCGACCAGGGTCGCACTGAAGCTTTCTTT
TRBD2	TRBV13	NA	TRBJ2-1	16	CASSLVGSGGRNEQFF	TGTGCCAGCAGCTTAGTGGGTAGCGGGGGACGAAATGAGCAGTTCTTC
NA	TRBV30	NA	TRBJ1-1	15	CAWSERAGRDTEAFF	TGTGCCTGGAGTGAAAGGGCTGGGCGGGACACTGAAGCTTTCTTT
TRBD1	TRBV11-3	NA	TRBJ1-1	16	CASSSRQGAMGTEAFF	TGTGCCAGCAGCTCCAGACAGGGGGCGATGGGGACTGAAGCTTTCTTT